This T cell receptor beta chain was recorded in a study of blood T cell repertoires in COVID-19. Across the whole study: COVID-19 samples, acute and convalescent, were from the United States, Italy and Spain. From T cells, B-cell-depleted T cells, or PBMCs came the material, which was cDNA or gDNA.

In Seattle, patients joined the study during active infection and were tracked longitudinally. The J segment lost 3 bases and the V segment lost 8 bases, leaving 11 bases of the junction unmatched. The CDR3 is 16 residues long. From germline, CDR1 is MDHEN and CDR2 SYDVKM. Per the original methods: Amplification from reference gene primers served as the basis for estimated nucleated cell counts. Measured with immunoSEQ multiplex PCR; TCRdb has only the in-frame clones, and not every one. The V and J calls and clone size were taken over from that table, and D and trimming were inferred from the DNA. The sample has 150,000 to 200,000 clones, around 84% seen once.

This sequence was found in a woman aged 70-85 years with COVID-19, enrolled during active disease. The sample consisted of peripheral blood. V usage is TRBV28 and J usage is TRBJ2-1, with TRBD2 matching 9 bases. The CDR3 bases are TGTGCCAGCTCGCCTGCCGGGACTAGCTACTACAATGAGCAGTTCTTC. It translates to CASSPAGTSYYNEQFF.